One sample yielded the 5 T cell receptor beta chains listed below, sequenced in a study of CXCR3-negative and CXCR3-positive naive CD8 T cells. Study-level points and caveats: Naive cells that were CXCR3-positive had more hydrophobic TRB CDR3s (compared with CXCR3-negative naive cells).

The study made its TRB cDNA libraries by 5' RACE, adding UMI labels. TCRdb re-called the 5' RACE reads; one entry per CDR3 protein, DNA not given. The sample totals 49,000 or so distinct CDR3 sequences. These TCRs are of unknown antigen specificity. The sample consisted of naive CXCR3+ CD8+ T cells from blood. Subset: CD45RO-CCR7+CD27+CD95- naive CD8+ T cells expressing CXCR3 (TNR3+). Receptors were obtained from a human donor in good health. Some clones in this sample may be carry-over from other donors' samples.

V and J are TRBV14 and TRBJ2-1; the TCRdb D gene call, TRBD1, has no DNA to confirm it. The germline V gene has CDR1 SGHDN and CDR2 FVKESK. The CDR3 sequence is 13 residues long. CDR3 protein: CASSPWGGDEQFF.

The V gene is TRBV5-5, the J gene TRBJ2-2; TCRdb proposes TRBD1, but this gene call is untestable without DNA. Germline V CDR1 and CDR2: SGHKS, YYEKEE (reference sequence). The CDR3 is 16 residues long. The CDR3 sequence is CASSSRQGASTGELFF.

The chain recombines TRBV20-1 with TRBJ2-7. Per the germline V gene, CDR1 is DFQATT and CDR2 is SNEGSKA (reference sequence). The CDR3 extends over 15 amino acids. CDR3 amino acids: CSAEPTDRGSYEQYF.

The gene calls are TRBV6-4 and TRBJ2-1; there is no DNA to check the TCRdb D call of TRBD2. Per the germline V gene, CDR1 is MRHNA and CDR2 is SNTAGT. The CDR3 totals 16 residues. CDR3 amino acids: CASSDTSGSSYNEQFF.

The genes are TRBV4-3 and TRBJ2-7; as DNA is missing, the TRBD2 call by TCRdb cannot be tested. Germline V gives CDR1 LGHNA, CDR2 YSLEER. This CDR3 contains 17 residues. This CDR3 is CASSQDVWGLAGGEQYF.